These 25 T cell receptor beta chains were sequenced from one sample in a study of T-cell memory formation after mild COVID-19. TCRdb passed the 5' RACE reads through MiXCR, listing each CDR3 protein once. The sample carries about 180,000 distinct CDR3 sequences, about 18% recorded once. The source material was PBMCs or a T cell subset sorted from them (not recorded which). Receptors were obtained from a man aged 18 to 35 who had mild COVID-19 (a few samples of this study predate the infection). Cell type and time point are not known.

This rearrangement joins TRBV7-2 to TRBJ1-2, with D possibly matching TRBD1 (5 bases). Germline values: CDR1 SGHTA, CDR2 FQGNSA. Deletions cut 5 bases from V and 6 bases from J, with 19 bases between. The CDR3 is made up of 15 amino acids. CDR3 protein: CASSGTAAGRDGYTF. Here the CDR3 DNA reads TGTGCCAGCAGCGGGACCGCGGCAGGACGGGATGGCTACACCTTC.

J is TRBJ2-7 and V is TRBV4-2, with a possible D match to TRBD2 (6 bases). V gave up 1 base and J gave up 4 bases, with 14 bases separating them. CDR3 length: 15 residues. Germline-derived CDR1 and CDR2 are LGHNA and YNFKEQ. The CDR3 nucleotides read TGTGCCAGCAGCCAAGCGGGGGTTGGCGGGTACGAGCAGTACTTC. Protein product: CASSQAGVGGYEQYF.

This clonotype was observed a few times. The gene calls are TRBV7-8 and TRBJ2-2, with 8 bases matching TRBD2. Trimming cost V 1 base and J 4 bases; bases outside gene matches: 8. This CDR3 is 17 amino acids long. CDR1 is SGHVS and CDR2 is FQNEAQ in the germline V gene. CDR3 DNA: TGTGCCAGCAGCTTAGGGGTGCGGACTAGCCGCACCGGGGAGCTGTTTTTT. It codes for CASSLGVRTSRTGELFF.

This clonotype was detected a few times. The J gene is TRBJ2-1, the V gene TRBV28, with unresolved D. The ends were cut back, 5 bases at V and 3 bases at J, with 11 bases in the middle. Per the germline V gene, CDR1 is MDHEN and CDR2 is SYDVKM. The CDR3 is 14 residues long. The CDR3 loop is CASSPPGDYNEQFF. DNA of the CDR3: TGTGCCAGCAGTCCACCCGGAGACTACAATGAGCAGTTCTTC.

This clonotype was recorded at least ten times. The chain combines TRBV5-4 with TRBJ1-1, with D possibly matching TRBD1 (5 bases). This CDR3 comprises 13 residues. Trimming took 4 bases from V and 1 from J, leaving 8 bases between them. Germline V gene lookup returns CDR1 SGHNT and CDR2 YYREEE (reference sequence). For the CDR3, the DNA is TGTGCCAGCAGCGGGGCCGGGAACACTGAAGCTTTCTTT. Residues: CASSGAGNTEAFF.

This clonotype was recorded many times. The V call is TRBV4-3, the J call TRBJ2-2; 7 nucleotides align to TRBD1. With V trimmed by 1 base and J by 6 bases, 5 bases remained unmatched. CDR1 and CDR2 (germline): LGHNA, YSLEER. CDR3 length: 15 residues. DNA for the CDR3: TGCGCCAGCAGCCAAGCAACGGGACAGCCCGGGGAGCTGTTTTTT. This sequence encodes CASSQATGQPGELFF.

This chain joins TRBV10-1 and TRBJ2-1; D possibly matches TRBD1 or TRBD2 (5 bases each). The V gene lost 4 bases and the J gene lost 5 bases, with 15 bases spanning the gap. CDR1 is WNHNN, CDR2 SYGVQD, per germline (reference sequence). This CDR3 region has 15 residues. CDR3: CASSATRGAHNEQFF. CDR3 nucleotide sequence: TGCGCCAGCAGTGCGACACGGGGCGCCCACAATGAGCAGTTCTTC.

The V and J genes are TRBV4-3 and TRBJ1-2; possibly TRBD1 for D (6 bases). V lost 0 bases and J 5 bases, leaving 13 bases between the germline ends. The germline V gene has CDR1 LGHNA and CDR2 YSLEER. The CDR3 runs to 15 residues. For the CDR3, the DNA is TGCGCCAGCAGCCAAGACCCCGACAGGTCGTATGGCTACACCTTC. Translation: CASSQDPDRSYGYTF.

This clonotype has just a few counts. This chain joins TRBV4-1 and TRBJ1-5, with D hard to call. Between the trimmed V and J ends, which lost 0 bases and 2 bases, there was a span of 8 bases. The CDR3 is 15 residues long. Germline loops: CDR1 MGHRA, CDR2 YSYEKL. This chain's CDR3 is CASSQDRGRNQPQHF. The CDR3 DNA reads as TGCGCCAGCAGCCAAGATCGCGGTCGCAATCAGCCCCAGCATTTT.

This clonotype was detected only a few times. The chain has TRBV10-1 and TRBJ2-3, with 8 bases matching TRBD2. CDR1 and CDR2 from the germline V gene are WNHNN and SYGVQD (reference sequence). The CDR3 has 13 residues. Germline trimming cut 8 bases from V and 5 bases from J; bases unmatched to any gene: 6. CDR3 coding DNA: TGCGCCAGCTCGGGGGGGCGTAAAGATACGCAGTATTTT. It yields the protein CASSGGRKDTQYF.

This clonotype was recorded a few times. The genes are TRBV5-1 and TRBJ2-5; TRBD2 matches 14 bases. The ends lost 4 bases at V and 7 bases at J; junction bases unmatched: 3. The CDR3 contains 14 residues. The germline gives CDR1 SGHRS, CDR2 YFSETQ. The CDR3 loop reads CASSAGLAGGTQYF. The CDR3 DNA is TGCGCCAGCAGCGCTGGACTAGCGGGGGGGACCCAGTACTTC.

The CDR3 region has the DNA TGTGCCAGCAGCTCTTCCGGGACTAGGGGGGAGACCCAGTACTTC. The encoded protein is CASSSSGTRGETQYF. The chain is built from TRBV7-8 and TRBJ2-5, with TRBD2 matching over 8 bases. The CDR3 contains 15 residues. Germline-derived CDR1 and CDR2 are SGHVS and FQNEAQ. After removal of 4 bases from V and 5 bases from J, the junction contained 9 bases not matched to a gene.

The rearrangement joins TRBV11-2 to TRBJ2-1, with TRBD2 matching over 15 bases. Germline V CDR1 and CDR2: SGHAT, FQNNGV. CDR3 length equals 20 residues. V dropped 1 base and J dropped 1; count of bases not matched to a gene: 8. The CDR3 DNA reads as TGTGCCAGCAGCTTAGCTTGGACTAGCGGGGGGGCGAGGTCCTACAATGAGCAGTTCTTC. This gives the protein CASSLAWTSGGARSYNEQFF.

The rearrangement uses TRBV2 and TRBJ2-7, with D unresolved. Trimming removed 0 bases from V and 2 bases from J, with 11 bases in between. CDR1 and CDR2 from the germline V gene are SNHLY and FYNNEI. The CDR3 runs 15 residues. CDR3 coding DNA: TGTGCCAGCAGTGAAGCTCTGACCGACACCTACGAGCAGTACGTC. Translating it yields CASSEALTDTYEQYV.

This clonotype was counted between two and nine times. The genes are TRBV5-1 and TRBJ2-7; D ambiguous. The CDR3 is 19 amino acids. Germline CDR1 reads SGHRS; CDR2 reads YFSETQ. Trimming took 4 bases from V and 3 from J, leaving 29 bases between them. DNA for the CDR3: TGCGCCAGCAGCCCACTCCCGAACGAGTCGCGGAAGTTGTACTACGAGCAGTACGTC. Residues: CASSPLPNESRKLYYEQYV.

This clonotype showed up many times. CDR3 in DNA: TGTGCCAGCACCAAAGGGGGGGCGCCGGTCAATGAGCAGTTCTTC. Its translation: CASTKGGAPVNEQFF. The V call is TRBV6-2 or TRBV6-3, the J call TRBJ2-1, with D tentatively TRBD2 (7 bases). The length of the CDR3 is 15 residues. The germline V gene has CDR1 MNHEY and CDR2 SVGEGT. V was cut by 7 bases and J by 6 bases, with 19 bases left in between.

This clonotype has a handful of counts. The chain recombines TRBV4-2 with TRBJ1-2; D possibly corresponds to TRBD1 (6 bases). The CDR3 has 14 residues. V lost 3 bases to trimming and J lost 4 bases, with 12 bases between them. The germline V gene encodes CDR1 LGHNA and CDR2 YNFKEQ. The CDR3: CASSQDEGVYGYTF. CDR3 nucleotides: TGTGCCAGCAGCCAGGATGAGGGGGTCTATGGCTACACCTTC.

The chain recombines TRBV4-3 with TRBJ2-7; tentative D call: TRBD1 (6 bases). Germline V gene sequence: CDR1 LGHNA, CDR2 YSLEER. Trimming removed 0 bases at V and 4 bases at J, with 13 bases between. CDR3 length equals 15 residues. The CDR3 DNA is TGCGCCAGCAGCCAAGATTTCGGACAGCGGTACGAGCAGTACTTC. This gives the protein CASSQDFGQRYEQYF.

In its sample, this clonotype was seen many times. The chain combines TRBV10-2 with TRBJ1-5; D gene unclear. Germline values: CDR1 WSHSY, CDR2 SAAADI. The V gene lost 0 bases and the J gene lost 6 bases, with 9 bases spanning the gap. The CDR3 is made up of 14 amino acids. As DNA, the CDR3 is TGCGCCAGCAGTGAGTCCGATTGGGGTCAGCCCCAGCATTTT. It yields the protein CASSESDWGQPQHF.

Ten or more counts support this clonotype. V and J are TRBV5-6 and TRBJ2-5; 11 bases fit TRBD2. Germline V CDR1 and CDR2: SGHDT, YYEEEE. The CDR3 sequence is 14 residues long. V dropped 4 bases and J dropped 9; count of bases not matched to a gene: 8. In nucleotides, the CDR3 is TGTGCCAGCAGCCAGACTAGCGGGGTCGGGCCCCAGTACTTC. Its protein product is CASSQTSGVGPQYF.

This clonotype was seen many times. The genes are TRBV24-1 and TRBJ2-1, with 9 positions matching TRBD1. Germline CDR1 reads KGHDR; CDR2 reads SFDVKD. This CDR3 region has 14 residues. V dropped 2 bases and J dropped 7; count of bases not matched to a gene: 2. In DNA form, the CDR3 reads TGTGCCACCAGTGATTACGGGACAGGGAATGAGCAGTTCTTC. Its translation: CATSDYGTGNEQFF.

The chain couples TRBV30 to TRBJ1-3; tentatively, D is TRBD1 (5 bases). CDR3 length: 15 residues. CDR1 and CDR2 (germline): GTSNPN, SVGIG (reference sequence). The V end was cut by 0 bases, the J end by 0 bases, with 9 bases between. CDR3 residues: CAWSVGAYSGNTIYF. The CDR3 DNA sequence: TGTGCCTGGAGTGTAGGGGCCTACTCTGGAAACACCATATATTTT. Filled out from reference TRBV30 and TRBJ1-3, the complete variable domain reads SQTIHQWPATLVQPVGSPLSLECTVEGTSNPNLYWYRQAAGRGLQLLFYSVGIGQISSEVPQNLSASRPQDRQFILSSKKLLLSDSGFYLCAWSVGAYSGNTIYFGEGSWLTVV.

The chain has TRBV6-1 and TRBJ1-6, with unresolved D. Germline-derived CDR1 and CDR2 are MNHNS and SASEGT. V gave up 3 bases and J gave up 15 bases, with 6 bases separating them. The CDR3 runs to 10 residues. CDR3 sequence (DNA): TGTGCCAGCAGTGATTTACTCCTCCACTTT. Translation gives CASSDLLLHF.

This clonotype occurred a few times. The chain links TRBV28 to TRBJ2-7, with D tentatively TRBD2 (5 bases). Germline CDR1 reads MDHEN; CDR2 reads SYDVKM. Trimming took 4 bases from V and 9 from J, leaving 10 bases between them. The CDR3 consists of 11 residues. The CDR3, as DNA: TGTGCCAGCAGTTCTTTGGGGAGGCAGTACGTC. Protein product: CASSSLGRQYV.

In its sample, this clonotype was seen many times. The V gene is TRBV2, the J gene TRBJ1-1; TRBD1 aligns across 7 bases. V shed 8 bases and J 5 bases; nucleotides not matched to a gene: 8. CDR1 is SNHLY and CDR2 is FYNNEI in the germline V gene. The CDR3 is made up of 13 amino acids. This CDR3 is CASSDRELTEAFF. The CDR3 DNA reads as TGTGCCAGCTCCGACAGGGAATTGACTGAAGCTTTCTTT.